This T cell receptor (beta chain) is drawn from a study of blood T cell repertoires in COVID-19. About the research overall: Sites in the United States, Italy and Spain provided acute and convalescent COVID-19 samples. T cells, B-cell-depleted T cells, or PBMCs provided the cDNA or gDNA that served as material.

In the original analysis: Amplification with reference gene primers provided the estimates of nucleated cell counts. Assay used: immunoSEQ multiplex PCR; TCRdb lists only in-frame clones, some missing. The V and J calls and the clone size are those of that table, but D and trimming were determined from the DNA. The repertoire consists of 60,000 or so clones, with around 79% occurring once and the leading ten covering around 5%. Sequenced material: peripheral blood. This receptor was obtained from a human donor in a cohort sampled during active COVID-19.

The CDR3 reads CASSPTDRADTGELFF. The CDR3 DNA reads as TGTGCCAGCAGTCCTACTGACAGAGCCGACACCGGGGAGCTGTTTTTT. The genes are TRBV6-6 and TRBJ2-2; possible D gene TRBD1, 5 bases. Trimming left V 5 bases short and J 3 bases short, with 16 bases between. Germline assignment: CDR1 MNHNY and CDR2 SVGAGI (reference sequence). The length of the CDR3 is 16 residues.